This T cell receptor (beta chain) was sequenced for a study of early T cells in non-severe SARS-CoV-2 infection. Overall study results and limits: Database matching using VDJdb favored anti-spike CD8 responses, with private and CD4 specificities left missing.

TCRdb itself ran the 5' RACE reads through MiXCR, one entry per CDR3 protein. The sample gives around 71,000 distinct CDR3 sequences, approximately 9.1% of which show up once; about 14% is in the top ten. The germline gives CDR1 SGHAT, CDR2 FQNNGV. This CDR3 has 13 residues. Trimming removed 3 bases at V and 9 bases at J, with 12 bases between. This clonotype was found many times. Its specificity is not known. The sequenced sample was whole blood, obtained at baseline. V gene TRBV11-2 combines with J gene TRBJ2-4, with D uncertain. The receptor's source is an adult who was a healthcare worker with PCR-confirmed SARS-CoV-2 infection or an uninfected control (not recorded which). The CDR3 DNA reads as TGTGCCAGCAGCTTGGAGAGCAAGGGCATTCAGTACTTC. Its protein is CASSLESKGIQYF.